The TCR beta chain under discussion was sequenced for a study of cytomegalovirus exposure and HLA in healthy donors. The PCR had 60 Vbeta and 13 Jbeta primers. The assay was immunoSEQ multiplex PCR, and TCRdb's table has in-frame clones only and misses some. The sample consists of 76,000 or so clones, 73% of them appearing once. V was pared by 2 bases and J by 0 bases, with 7 bases between. This CDR3 comprises 14 residues. CDR1 and CDR2 (germline): MNHEY, SMNVEV (reference sequence). Findings and limits, study-wide: Indistinguishable V segments such as TRBV6-2 and TRBV6-3 were excluded.

Details on this clone: What it binds is not known.

Among the donors, all were healthy bone marrow donors. These donors counted as nominally healthy when sampled, but unrecorded immune exposures were likely. Sequenced: PBMCs. The gene calls are TRBV27 and TRBJ1-1; D is undetermined. This TCR came from a woman between 35 and 50 years old in good health and CMV-seropositive. The CDR3 nucleotides are TGTGCCAGCAGTTTAAGGGAGATGAACACTGAAGCTTTCTTT. Its protein is CASSLREMNTEAFF.